These 3 T cell receptor beta chains came from one sample sequenced in a study of T-cell reconstitution after alpha-beta-depleted transplantation in children. Study-level points and caveats: Newly produced T cells mostly provided counts and TCRbeta diversity after one year, as hyperexpanded clones declined.

TCRbeta library preparation incorporated unique molecular identifiers. In TCRdb, the PCR reads were re-called with MiXCR into one record per CDR3 protein. The sample holds 250,000 to 300,000 distinct CDR3 sequences; just over 7.5% are singletons and the top ten take approximately 8.2%. Their cognate antigens are unknown. Sequenced here: peripheral blood, sampled 360 days after TCRalphabeta/CD19-depleted stem cell transplant. The receptors were sampled from a female patient aged 2 to 10 who had a stem cell transplant for Fanconi anemia, so the T cells may come from the graft donor.

This clonotype was counted ten times or more. V usage is TRBV4-2 and J usage is TRBJ1-2, with TRBD1 matching 8 bases. The CDR3 sequence is 14 residues long. From germline, CDR1 is LGHNA and CDR2 YNFKEQ. J gave up 5 bases and V 3 bases, and 5 bases lay outside the gene matches. The chain's CDR3 is CASSHPQGDYGYTF. The DNA for the CDR3 is TGTGCCAGCAGCCATCCACAGGGGGATTATGGCTACACCTTC.

This clonotype came up a few times. This chain connects TRBV6-5 to TRBJ1-5; D perhaps matches TRBD1 (5 bases). CDR1 is MNHEY, CDR2 SVGAGI, per germline. The V and J ends lost 4 bases and 6 bases respectively, with 13 bases between them. This CDR3 comprises 14 residues. This chain's CDR3 is CASSSRGVSQPQHF. CDR3 DNA: TGTGCCAGCAGTTCCCGGGGGGTGAGTCAGCCCCAGCATTTT.

This clonotype was counted between two and nine times. The J gene is TRBJ2-2, the V gene TRBV7-6; TRBD2 matches at 10 bases. Germline loops: CDR1 SGHVS, CDR2 FNYEAQ. This CDR3 region has 18 residues. Trimming removed 5 bases from V and 3 bases from J; junction bases left unmatched: 12. CDR3 DNA sequence: TGTGCCAGCAGCGCGGCACCTAGTAGCGGGGGGCACACCGGGGAGCTGTTTTTT. It yields the protein CASSAAPSSGGHTGELFF.